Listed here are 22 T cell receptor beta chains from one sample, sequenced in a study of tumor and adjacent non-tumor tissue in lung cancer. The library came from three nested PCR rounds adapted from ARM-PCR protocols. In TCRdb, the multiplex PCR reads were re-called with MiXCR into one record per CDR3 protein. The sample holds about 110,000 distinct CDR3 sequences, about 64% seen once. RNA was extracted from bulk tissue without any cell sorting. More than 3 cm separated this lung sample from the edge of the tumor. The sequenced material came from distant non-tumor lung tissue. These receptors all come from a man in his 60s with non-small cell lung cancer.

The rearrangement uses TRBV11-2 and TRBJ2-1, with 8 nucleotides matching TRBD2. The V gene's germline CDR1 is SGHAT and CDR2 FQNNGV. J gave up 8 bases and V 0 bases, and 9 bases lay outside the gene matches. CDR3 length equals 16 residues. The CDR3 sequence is CASSLDGRGECDEQFF. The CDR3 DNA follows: TGTGCCAGCAGCTTAGACGGGAGGGGGGAATGTGATGAGCAGTTCTTC.

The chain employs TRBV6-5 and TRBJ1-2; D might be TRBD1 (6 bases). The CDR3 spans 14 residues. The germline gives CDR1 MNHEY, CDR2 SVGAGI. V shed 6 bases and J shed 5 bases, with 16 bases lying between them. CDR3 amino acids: CASRTGWVEYGYTF. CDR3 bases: TGTGCCAGCAGAACAGGGTGGGTGGAATATGGCTACACCTTC.

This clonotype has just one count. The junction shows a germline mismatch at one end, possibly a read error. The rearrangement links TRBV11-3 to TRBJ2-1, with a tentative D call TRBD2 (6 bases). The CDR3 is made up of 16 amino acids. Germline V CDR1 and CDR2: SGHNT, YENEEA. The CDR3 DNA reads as TGTGCCAGCAGCCCGGGAGATTGGAGCTCCTACTATGAGCAGTTCTTC. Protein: CASSPGDWSSYYEQFF.

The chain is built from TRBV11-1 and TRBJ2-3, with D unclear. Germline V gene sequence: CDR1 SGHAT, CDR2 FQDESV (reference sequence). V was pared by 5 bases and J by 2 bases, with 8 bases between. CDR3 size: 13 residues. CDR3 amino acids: CASSKNPTDTQYF. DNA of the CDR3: TGTGCCAGCAGCAAAAACCCCACAGATACGCAGTATTTT.

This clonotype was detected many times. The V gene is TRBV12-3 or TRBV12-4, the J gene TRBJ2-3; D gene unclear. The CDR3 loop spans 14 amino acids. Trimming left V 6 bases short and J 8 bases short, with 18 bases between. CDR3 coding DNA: TGTGCCAGCAGGCGGAGCCGCGTACAACCTACGCAGTATTTT. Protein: CASRRSRVQPTQYF.

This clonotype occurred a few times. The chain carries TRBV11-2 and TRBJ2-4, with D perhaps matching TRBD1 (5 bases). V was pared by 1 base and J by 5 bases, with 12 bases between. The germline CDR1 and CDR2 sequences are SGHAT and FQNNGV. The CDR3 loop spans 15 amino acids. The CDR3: CASSLGVGLQNIQYF. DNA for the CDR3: TGTGCCAGCAGCTTAGGGGTGGGGCTACAAAACATTCAGTACTTC.

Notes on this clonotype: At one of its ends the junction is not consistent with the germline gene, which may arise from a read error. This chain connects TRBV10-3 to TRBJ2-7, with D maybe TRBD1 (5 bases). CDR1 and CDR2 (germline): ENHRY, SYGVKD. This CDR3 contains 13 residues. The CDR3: CAISVSRQGEQCF. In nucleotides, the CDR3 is TGTGCCATCAGTGTAAGTCGTCAGGGCGAGCAGTGCTTC.

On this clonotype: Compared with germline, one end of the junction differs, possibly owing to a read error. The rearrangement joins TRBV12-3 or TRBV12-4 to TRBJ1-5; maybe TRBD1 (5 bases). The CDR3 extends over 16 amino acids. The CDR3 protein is CASSLGRGSSNQPPHF. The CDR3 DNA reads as TGTGCCAGCAGTTTAGGAAGGGGCAGTAGCAATCAGCCCCCGCATTTT.

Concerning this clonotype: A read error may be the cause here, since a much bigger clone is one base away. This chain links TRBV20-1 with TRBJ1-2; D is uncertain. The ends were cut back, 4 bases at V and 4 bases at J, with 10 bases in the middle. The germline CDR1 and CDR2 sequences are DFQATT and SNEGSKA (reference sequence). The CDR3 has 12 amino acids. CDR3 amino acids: CSANKTSYGYTF. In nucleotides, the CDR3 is TGCAGTGCTAATAAAACCAGCTATGGCTACACCTTC.

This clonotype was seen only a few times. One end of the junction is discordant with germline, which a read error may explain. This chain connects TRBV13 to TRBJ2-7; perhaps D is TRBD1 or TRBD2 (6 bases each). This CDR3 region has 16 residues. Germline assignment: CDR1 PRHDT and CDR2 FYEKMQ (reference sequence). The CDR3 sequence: CASSLAGGRSSYEQCF. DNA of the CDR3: TGTGCCAGCAGCTTAGCCGGGGGCCGGAGCTCCTACGAGCAGTGCTTC.

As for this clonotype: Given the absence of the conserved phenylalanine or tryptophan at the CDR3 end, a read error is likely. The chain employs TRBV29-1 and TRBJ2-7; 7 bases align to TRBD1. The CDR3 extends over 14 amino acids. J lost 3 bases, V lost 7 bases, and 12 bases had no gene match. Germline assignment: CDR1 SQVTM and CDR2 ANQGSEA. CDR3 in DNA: TGCAGCGCACTTCGGGGTACAGGGGACTACGAGCAGTACCTC. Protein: CSALRGTGDYEQYL.

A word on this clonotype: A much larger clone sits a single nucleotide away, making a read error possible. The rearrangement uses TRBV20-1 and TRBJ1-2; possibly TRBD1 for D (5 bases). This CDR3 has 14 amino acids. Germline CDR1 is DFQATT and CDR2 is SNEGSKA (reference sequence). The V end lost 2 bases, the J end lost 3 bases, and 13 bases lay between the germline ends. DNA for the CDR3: TGCAGTGCTAGACCCATCGACAGTTACTATGGCTACACCTTC. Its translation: CSARPIDSYYGYTF.

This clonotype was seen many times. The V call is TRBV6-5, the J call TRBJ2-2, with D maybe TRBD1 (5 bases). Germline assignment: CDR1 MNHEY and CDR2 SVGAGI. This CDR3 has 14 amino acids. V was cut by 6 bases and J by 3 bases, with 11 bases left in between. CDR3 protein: CASSVKTDTGELFF. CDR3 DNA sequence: TGTGCCAGCAGCGTAAAGACAGACACCGGGGAGCTGTTTTTT.

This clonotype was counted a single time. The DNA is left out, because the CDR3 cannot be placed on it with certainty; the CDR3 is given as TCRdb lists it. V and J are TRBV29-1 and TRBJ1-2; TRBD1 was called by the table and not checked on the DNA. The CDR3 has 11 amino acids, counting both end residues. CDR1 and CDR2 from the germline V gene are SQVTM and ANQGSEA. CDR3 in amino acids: CSVGEGAGHTF.

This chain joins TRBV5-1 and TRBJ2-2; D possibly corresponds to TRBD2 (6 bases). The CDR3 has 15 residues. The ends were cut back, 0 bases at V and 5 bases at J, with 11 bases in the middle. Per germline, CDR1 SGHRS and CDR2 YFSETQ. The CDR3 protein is CASSLAAGGTGELFF. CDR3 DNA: TGCGCCAGCAGCTTGGCGGCCGGGGGAACCGGGGAGCTGTTTTTT.

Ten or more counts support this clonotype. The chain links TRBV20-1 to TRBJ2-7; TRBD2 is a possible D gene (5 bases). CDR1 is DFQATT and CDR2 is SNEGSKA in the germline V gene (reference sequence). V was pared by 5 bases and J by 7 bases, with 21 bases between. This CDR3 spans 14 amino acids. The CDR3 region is CSAPPDSRRWEQYF. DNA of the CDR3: TGCAGTGCTCCCCCGGACTCCAGGAGATGGGAGCAGTACTTC.

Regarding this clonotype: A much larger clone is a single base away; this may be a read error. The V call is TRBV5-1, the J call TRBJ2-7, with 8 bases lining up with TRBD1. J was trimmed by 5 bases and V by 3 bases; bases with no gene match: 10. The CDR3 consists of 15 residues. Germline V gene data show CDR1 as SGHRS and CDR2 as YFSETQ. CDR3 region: CASSSGQEAGNEQYF. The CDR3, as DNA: TGCGCCAGCAGCTCGGGACAGGAGGCTGGCAACGAGCAGTACTTC.

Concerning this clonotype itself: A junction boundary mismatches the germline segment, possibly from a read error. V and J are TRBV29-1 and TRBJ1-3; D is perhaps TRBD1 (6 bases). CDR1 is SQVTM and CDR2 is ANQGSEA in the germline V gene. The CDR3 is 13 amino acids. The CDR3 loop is CSVESFEGGTMYF. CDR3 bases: TGCAGCGTTGAGTCCTTCGAGGGGGGCACCATGTATTTT.

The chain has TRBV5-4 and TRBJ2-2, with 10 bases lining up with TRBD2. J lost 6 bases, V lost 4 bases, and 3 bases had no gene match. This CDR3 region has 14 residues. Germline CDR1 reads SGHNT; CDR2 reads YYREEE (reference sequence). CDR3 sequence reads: CASSAGTSAGELFF. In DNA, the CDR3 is TGTGCCAGCAGCGCCGGGACTAGCGCCGGGGAGCTGTTTTTT.

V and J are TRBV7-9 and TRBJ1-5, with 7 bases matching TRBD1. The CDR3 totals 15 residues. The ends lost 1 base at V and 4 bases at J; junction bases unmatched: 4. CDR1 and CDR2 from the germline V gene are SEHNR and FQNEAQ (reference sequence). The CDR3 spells CASSLGQGPNQPQHF. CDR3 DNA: TGTGCCAGCAGCTTAGGACAGGGACCAAATCAGCCCCAGCATTTT. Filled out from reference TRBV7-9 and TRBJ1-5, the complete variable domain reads DTGVSQNPRHKITKRGQNVTFRCDPISEHNRLYWYRQTLGQGPEFLTYFQNEAQLEKSRLLSDRFSAERPKGSFSTLEIQRTEQGDSAMYLCASSLGQGPNQPQHFGDGTRLSIL.

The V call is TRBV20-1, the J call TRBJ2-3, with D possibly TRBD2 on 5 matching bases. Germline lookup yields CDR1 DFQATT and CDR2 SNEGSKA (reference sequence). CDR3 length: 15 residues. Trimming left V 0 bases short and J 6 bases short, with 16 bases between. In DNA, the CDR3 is TGCAGTGCTAGAGATGGCCACCTACCGGGGGATACGCAGTATTTT. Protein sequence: CSARDGHLPGDTQYF.

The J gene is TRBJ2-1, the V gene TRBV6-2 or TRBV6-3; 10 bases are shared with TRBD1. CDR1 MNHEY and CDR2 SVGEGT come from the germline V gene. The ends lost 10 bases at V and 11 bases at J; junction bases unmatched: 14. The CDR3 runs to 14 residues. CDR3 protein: CATRDRGSANKQFF. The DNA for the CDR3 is TGTGCCACCAGGGACAGGGGTTCCGCGAATAAGCAGTTCTTC.